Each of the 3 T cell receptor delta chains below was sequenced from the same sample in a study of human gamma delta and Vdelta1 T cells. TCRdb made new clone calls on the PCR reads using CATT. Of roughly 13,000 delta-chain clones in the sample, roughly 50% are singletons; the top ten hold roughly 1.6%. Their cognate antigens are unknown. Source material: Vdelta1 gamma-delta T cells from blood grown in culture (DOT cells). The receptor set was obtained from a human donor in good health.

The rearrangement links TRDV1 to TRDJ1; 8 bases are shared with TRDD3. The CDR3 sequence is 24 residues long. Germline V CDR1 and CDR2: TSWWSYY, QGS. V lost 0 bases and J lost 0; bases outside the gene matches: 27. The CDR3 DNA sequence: TGTGCTCTTGGGGAACTAGTCTCGCCCCTCTCGCACTCCTTAGGACTGGGGGACACCGATAAACTCATCTTT. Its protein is CALGELVSPLSHSLGLGDTDKLIF.

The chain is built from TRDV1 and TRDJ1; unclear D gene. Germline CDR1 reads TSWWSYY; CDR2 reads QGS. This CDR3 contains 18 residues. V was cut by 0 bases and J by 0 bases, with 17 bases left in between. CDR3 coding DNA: TGTGCTCTTGGGGAACTACCCCCCGCAGCATATTACACCGATAAACTCATCTTT. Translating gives CALGELPPAAYYTDKLIF.

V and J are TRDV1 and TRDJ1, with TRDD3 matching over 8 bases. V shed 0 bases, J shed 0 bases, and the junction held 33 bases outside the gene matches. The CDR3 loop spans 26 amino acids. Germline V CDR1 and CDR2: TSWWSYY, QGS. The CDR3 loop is CALGELGPARFPILGVKGANTDKLIF. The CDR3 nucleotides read TGTGCTCTTGGGGAACTGGGGCCCGCTCGCTTCCCTATACTGGGGGTTAAGGGAGCGAACACCGATAAACTCATCTTT.